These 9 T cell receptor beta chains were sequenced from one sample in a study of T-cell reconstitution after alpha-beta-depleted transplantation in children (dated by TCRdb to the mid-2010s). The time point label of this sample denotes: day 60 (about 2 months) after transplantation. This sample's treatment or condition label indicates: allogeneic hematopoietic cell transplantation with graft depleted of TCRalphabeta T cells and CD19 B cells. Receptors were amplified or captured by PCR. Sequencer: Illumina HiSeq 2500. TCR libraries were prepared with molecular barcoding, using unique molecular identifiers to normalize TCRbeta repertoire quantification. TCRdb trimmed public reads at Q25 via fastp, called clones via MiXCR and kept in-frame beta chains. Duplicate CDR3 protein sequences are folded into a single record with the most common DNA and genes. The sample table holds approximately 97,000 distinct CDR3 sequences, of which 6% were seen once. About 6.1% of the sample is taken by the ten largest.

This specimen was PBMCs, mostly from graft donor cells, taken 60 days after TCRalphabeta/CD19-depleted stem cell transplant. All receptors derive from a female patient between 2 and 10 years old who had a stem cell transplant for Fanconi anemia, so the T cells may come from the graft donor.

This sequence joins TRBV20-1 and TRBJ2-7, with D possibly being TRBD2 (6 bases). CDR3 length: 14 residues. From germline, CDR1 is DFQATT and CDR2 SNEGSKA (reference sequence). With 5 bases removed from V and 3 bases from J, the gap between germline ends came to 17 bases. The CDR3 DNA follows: TGCAGTGCTCTGCCCGTACGTAGCGGCTACGAGCAGTACTTC. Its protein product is CSALPVRSGYEQYF.

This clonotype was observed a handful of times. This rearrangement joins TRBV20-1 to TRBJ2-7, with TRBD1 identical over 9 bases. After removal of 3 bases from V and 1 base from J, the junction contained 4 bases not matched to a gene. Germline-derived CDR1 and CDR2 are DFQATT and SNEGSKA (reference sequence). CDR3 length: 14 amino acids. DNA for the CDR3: TGCAGTGCTAGGAAGGGGACAGGGTCCTACGAGCAGTACTTC. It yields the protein CSARKGTGSYEQYF.

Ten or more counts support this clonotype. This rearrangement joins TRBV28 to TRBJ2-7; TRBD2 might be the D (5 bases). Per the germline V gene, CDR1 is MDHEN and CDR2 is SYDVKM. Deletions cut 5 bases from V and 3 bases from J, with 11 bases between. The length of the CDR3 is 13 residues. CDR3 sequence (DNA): TGTGCCAGCAGTCCCCGCACTAGCTACGAGCAGTACTTC. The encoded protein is CASSPRTSYEQYF.

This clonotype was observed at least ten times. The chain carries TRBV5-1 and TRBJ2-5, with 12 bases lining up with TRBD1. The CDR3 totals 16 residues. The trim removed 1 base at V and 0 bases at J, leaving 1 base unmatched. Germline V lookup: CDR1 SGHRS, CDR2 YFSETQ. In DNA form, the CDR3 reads TGCGCCAGCAGCTTGTGGGACAGGGGGCACCAAGAGACCCAGTACTTC. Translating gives CASSLWDRGHQETQYF.

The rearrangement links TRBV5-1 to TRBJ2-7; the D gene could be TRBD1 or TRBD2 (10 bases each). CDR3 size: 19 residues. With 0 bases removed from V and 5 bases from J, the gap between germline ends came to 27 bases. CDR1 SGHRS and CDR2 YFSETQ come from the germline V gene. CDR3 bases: TGCGCCAGCAGCTTGGAGGACAGGGGGGTTAGCGGGAGGTACCACGAGCAGTACTTC. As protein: CASSLEDRGVSGRYHEQYF.

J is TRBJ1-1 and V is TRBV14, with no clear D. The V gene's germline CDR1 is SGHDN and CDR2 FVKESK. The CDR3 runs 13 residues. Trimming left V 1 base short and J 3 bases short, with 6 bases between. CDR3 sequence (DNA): TGTGCCAGCAGCCAAGCTAGGGACACTGAAGCTTTCTTT. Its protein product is CASSQARDTEAFF.

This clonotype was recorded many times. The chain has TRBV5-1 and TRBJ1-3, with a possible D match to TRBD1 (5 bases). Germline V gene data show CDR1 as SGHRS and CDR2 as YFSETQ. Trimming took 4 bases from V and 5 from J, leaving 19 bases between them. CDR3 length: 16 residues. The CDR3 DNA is TGCGCCAGCAGCCCCTTCGTTGGGGGTGTTAGAAACACCATATATTTT. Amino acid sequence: CASSPFVGGVRNTIYF.

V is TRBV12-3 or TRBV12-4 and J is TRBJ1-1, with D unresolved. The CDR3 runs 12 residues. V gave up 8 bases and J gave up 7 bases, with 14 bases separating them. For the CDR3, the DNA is TGTGCCAGCGCCATAGGGCTGGATGAAGCTTTCTTT. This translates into CASAIGLDEAFF.

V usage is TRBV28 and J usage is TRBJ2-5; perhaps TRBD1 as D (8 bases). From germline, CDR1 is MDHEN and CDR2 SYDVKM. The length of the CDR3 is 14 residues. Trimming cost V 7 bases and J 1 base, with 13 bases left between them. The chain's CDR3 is CASNRGGVQETQYF. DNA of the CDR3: TGTGCCAGCAACAGGGGGGGGGTCCAAGAGACCCAGTACTTC.